This T cell receptor (beta chain) derives from a study of blood T cell repertoires in COVID-19. Turning to the study itself: Italy, Spain and the United States were the sources of the convalescent and acute COVID-19 samples. Sources were T cells, B-cell-depleted T cells, or PBMCs; the material itself was cDNA or gDNA.

Germline lookup yields CDR1 LNHDA and CDR2 SQIVND (reference sequence). The CDR3 totals 12 residues. Per the study methods: Reference gene primer amplification in the assay estimated nucleated cell counts. Data came from immunoSEQ multiplex PCR; TCRdb stores just in-frame clones and leaves some out. V and J calls and clone size are copied from that table; D and trimming were computed from the DNA. The sample has under 350,000 clones; more than 85% are singletons. The origin of this receptor is a man aged 35-49 years with acute or convalescent COVID-19. The chain employs TRBV19 and TRBJ1-6; 9 bases are a match to TRBD1. Input material: peripheral blood. In nucleotides, the CDR3 is TGTACGACAGGGGGAGGTAATTCACCCCTCCACTTT. Translated: CTTGGGNSPLHF.